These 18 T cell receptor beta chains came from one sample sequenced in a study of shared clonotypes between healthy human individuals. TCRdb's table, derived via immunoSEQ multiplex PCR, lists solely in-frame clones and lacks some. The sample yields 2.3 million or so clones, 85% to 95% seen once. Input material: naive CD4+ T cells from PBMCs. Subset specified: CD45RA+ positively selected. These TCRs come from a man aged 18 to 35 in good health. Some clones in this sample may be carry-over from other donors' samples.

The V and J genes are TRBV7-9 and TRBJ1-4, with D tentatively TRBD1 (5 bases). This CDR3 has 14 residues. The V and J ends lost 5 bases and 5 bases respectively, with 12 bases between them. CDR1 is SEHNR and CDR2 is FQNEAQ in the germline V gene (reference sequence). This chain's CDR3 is CASSGAGGNEKLFF. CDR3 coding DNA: TGTGCCAGCAGCGGAGCTGGGGGAAATGAAAAACTGTTTTTT. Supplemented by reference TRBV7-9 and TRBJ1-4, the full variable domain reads DTGVSQNPRHKITKRGQNVTFRCDPISEHNRLYWYRQTLGQGPEFLTYFQNEAQLEKSRLLSDRFSAERPKGSFSTLEIQRTEQGDSAMYLCASSGAGGNEKLFFGSGTQLSVL.

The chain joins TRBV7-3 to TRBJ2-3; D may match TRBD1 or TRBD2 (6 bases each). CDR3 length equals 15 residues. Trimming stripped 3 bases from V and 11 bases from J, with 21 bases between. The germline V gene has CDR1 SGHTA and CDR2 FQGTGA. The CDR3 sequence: CASSLGGQRYYQQYF. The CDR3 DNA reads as TGTGCCAGCAGCTTGGGGGGCCAGCGGTACTATCAGCAGTATTTT.

The CDR3: CSVGMASPRGGEQFF. In DNA, the CDR3 is TGCAGCGTTGGGATGGCCAGCCCCAGGGGCGGGGAGCAGTTCTTC. The genes are TRBV29-1 and TRBJ2-1; TRBD1 might be the D (6 bases). V was trimmed by 4 bases and J by 10 bases, leaving 23 bases between them. The CDR3 runs to 15 residues. The germline V gene encodes CDR1 SQVTM and CDR2 ANQGSEA.

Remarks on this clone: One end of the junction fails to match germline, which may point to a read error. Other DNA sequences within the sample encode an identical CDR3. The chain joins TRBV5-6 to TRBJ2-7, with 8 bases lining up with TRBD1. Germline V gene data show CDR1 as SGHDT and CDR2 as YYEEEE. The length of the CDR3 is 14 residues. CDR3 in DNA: TGTGCCAGCAGTTTGGGGACAGGCCTCTACGAGCAGTACTTC. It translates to CASSLGTGLYEQYF.

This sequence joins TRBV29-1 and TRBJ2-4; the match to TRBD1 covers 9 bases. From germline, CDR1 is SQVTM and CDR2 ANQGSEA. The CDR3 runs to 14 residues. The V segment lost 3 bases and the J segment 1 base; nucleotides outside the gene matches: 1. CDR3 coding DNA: TGCAGCGTTGAGGGGACAGGGGCCAAAAACATTCAGTACTTC. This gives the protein CSVEGTGAKNIQYF.

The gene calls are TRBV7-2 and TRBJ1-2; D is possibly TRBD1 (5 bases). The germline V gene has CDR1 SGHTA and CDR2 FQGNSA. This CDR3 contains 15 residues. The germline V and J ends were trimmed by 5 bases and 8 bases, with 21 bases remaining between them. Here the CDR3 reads CASSRRDGGRRGYTF. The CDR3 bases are TGTGCCAGCAGCAGGCGGGACGGCGGTAGAAGGGGCTACACCTTC. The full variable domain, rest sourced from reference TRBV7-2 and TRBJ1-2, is GAGVSQSPSNKVTEKGKDVELRCDPISGHTALYWYRQSLGQGLEFLIYFQGNSAPDKSGLPSDRFSAERTGGSVSTLTIQRTQQEDSAVYLCASSRRDGGRRGYTFGSGTRLTVV.

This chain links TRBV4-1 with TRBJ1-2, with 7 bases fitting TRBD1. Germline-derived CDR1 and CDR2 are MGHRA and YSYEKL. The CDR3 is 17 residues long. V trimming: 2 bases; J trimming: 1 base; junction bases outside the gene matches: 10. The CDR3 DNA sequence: TGCGCCAGCAGCCAACTCAGACAGGGATTCCTTAACTATGGCTACACCTTC. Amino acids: CASSQLRQGFLNYGYTF.

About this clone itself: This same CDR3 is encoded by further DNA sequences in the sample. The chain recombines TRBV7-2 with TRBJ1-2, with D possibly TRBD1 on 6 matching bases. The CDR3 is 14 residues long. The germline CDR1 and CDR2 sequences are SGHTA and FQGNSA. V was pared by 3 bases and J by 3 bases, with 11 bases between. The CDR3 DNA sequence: TGTGCCAGCAGCTTGGGGCAGGGGCACTATGGCTACACCTTC. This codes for CASSLGQGHYGYTF.

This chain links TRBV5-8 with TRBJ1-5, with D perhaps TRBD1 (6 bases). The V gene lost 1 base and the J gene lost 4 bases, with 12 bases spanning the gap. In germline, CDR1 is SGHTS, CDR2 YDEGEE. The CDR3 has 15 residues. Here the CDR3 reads CASSLRTGINQPQHF. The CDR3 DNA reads TGTGCCAGCAGCTTGCGCACAGGGATAAATCAGCCCCAGCATTTT.

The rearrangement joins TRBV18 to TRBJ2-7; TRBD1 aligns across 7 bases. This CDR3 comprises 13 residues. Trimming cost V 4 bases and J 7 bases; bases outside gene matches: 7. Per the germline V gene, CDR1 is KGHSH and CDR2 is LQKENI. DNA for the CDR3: TGTGCCAGCTCACTGACAGGGCTCGGGGAGCAGTACTTC. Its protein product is CASSLTGLGEQYF.

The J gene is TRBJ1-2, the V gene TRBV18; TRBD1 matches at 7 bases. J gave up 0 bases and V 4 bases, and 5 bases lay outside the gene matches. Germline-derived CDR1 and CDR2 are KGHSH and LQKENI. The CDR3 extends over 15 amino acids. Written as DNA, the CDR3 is TGTGCCAGCTCACTAGGACAGGAAGCTAACTATGGCTACACCTTC. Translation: CASSLGQEANYGYTF.

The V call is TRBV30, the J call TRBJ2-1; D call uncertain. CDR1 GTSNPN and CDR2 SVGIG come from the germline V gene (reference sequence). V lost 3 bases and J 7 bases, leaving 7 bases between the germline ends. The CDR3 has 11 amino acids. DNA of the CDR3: TGTGCCTGGAGCGCGCAGAATGAGCAGTTCTTC. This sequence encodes CAWSAQNEQFF.

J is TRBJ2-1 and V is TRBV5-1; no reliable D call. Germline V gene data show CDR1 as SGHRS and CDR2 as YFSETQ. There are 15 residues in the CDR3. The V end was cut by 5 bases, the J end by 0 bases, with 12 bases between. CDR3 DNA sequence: TGCGCCAGCAGAGGCTCTTTAAGCTCCTACAATGAGCAGTTCTTC. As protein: CASRGSLSSYNEQFF.

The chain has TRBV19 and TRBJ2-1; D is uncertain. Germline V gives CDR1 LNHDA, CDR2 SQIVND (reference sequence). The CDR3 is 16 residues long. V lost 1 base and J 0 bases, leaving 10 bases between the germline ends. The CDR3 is CASSIGQRSSYNEQFF. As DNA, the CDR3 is TGTGCCAGTAGTATAGGTCAGCGAAGCTCCTACAATGAGCAGTTCTTC.

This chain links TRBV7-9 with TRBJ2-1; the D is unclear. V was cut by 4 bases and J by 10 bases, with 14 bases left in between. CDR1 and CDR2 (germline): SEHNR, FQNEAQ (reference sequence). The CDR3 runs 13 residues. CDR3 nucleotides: TGTGCCAGCAGCTCTCCCCCGGTCGCGGAGCAGTTCTTC. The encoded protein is CASSSPPVAEQFF.

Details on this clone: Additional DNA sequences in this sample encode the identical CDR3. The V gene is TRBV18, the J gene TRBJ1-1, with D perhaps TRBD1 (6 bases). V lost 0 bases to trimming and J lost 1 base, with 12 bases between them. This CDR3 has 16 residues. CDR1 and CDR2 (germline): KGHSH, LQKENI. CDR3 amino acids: CASSPPGGRANTEAFF. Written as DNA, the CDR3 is TGTGCCAGCTCACCACCGGGGGGCAGGGCGAACACTGAAGCTTTCTTT.

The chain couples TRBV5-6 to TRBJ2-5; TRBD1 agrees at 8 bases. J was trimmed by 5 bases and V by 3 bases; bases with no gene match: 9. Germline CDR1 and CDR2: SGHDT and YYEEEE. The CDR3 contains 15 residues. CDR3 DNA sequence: TGTGCCAGCAGCTCTTTACAGGGGGTAAGGGAGACCCAGTACTTC. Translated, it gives CASSSLQGVRETQYF.

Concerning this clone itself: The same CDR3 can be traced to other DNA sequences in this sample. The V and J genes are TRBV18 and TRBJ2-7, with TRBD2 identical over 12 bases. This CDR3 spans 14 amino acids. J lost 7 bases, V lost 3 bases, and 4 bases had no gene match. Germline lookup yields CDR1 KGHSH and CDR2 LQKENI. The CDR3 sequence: CASSPGLAGYEQYF. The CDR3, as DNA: TGTGCCAGCTCACCGGGACTAGCGGGCTATGAGCAGTACTTC.